These 16 T cell receptor beta chains share one sample of origin, sequenced in a study of T cells after yellow fever vaccination. TCRdb recomputed calls from the 5' RACE reads with MiXCR, one row per CDR3 protein. This table has 200,000 to 300,000 distinct CDR3 sequences, over 6.5% appearing once. Here the sequenced sample was CD4+ T cells sorted from PBMCs, taken on the day of the yellow fever booster vaccination. The receptors were gathered from a man between 25 and 39 years old who received the YFV17D yellow fever vaccine.

This clonotype appeared many times. V and J are TRBV6-2 or TRBV6-3 and TRBJ2-4; D may match TRBD1 or TRBD2 (6 bases each). The CDR3 totals 13 residues. Looked up from germline, CDR1 is MNHEY and CDR2 is SVGEGT. The V end was cut by 6 bases, the J end by 5 bases, with 11 bases between. DNA of the CDR3: TGTGCCAGCAGGTCCGGGGGCGAAAACATTCAGTACTTC. Translated, it gives CASRSGGENIQYF.

This clonotype was picked up many times. The chain employs TRBV2 and TRBJ2-1, with D possibly being TRBD2 (6 bases). Germline CDR1 SNHLY, CDR2 FYNNEI. The CDR3 contains 12 residues. V lost 6 bases and J 9 bases, leaving 12 bases between the germline ends. The CDR3 spells CASSETSFEQFF. CDR3 in DNA: TGTGCCAGCAGCGAGACTAGTTTTGAGCAGTTCTTC.

V is TRBV28 and J is TRBJ2-3; D possibly corresponds to TRBD2 (7 bases). From germline, CDR1 is MDHEN and CDR2 SYDVKM. This CDR3 spans 15 amino acids. Trimming shortened V by 6 bases and J by 4 bases, and 17 bases separated the two germline ends. The CDR3 coding sequence is TGTGCCAGCAGCCCCGAGGGGGGGTGGGCAGATACGCAGTATTTT. Its translation: CASSPEGGWADTQYF.

The sample holds a few counts of this clonotype. The chain employs TRBV6-1 and TRBJ2-3; no firm D call. CDR1 is MNHNS and CDR2 is SASEGT in the germline V gene. The CDR3 is 12 amino acids. Trimming took 7 bases from V and 6 from J, leaving 11 bases between them. The CDR3, as DNA: TGTGCCAGCAAGGAAGGATCGGATACGCAGTATTTT. Protein sequence: CASKEGSDTQYF.

A word on this clonotype: A much larger clone is a single base away; this may be a read error. This chain joins TRBV28 and TRBJ2-1, with D perhaps given as TRBD1 or TRBD2 (7 bases each). CDR3 length: 16 amino acids. CDR1 and CDR2 from the germline V gene are MDHEN and SYDVKM. V lost 1 base and J 4 bases, leaving 14 bases between the germline ends. The CDR3 nucleotides are TGTGCCAGCAGTTTATATGGGGAGGGGGCATACAATGAGCAGTTCTTC. Encoded protein: CASSLYGEGAYNEQFF.

This clonotype turned up a few times. The rearrangement uses TRBV5-4 and TRBJ1-1; D is ambiguous. The CDR3 length is 15 residues. Trimming stripped 0 bases from V and 4 bases from J, with 13 bases between. CDR1 and CDR2 from the germline V gene are SGHNT and YYREEE (reference sequence). DNA for the CDR3: TGTGCCAGCAGCTTGGAGGTAATCACGGGCACTGAAGCTTTCTTT. Translation: CASSLEVITGTEAFF.

The V call is TRBV5-1, the J call TRBJ2-7; 8 bases map to TRBD2. Germline V gives CDR1 SGHRS, CDR2 YFSETQ. Unmatched junction bases numbered 11, after V lost 2 bases and J lost 1 base. The CDR3 runs to 17 residues. The CDR3 nucleotides are TGCGCCAGCAGCTTACCCCCCACTAGCGGCTCATCCTACGAGCAGTACTTC. It codes for CASSLPPTSGSSYEQYF. The full variable domain, with the rest looked up from reference TRBV5-1 and TRBJ2-7, is KAGVTQTPRYLIKTRGQQVTLSCSPISGHRSVSWYQQTPGQGLQFLFEYFSETQRNKGNFPGRFSGRQFSNSRSEMNVSTLELGDSALYLCASSLPPTSGSSYEQYFGPGTRLTVT.

There are many counts of this clonotype. The chain has TRBV23-1 and TRBJ2-5; D may match TRBD1 or TRBD2 (5 bases each). TRBV23-1 is given ORF status, its function remaining uncertain. The V end lost 0 bases, the J end lost 2 bases, and 16 bases lay between the germline ends. The CDR3 has 17 amino acids. The CDR3 protein is CASSQSCTGRRQETQYF. Here the CDR3 DNA reads TGCGCCAGCAGTCAATCGTGTACGGGGCGCAGGCAAGAGACCCAGTACTTC.

The table lists this clonotype with many counts. This chain uses TRBV6-2 or TRBV6-3 with TRBJ2-1; no clear D gene. Trimming cost V 4 bases and J 5 bases, with 6 bases left between them. Germline values: CDR1 MNHEY, CDR2 SVGEGT. The CDR3 covers 12 residues. CDR3 amino acids: CASSSQDNEQFF. The CDR3 nucleotides are TGTGCCAGCAGTTCGCAGGACAATGAGCAGTTCTTC.

The chain has TRBV4-3 and TRBJ2-2, with TRBD1 identical over 7 bases. The V gene end was trimmed by 0 bases and the J gene end by 5 bases; junction bases not matched to a gene: 3. This CDR3 region has 15 residues. The germline gives CDR1 LGHNA, CDR2 YSLEER. The CDR3 nucleotides are TGCGCCAGCAGCCAAGAAGGGGGCTCTACCGGGGAGCTGTTTTTT. Amino acid sequence: CASSQEGGSTGELFF.

This clonotype was picked up a small number of times. The chain joins TRBV20-1 to TRBJ2-7; no clear D gene. The germline V and J ends were trimmed by 0 bases and 3 bases, with 15 bases remaining between them. This CDR3 is built from 15 residues. Per germline, CDR1 DFQATT and CDR2 SNEGSKA (reference sequence). CDR3: CSARDGKGLIYEQYF. DNA for the CDR3: TGCAGTGCTAGAGATGGGAAGGGTTTAATCTACGAGCAGTACTTC.

The chain carries TRBV5-4 and TRBJ1-2; maybe TRBD1 (5 bases). Germline CDR1 and CDR2: SGHNT and YYREEE (reference sequence). Trimming took 0 bases from V and 5 from J, leaving 14 bases between them. This CDR3 has 15 residues. In DNA form, the CDR3 reads TGTGCCAGCAGCTTGGATCCAGGGCGGCAGTATGGCTACACCTTC. Translating gives CASSLDPGRQYGYTF.

This clonotype was found many times. This chain links TRBV20-1 with TRBJ2-3, with 9 bases fitting TRBD2. J lost 0 bases, V lost 5 bases, and 6 bases had no gene match. The germline CDR1 and CDR2 sequences are DFQATT and SNEGSKA (reference sequence). The CDR3 has 15 amino acids. The CDR3 DNA sequence: TGCAGTGCTTTTCGACTAGCGGATAGCACAGATACGCAGTATTTT. It encodes CSAFRLADSTDTQYF.

As for this clonotype: A much larger clone lies one base from this, so it may be a read error. No conserved phenylalanine or tryptophan is present at the end of the CDR3, so a read error is the likely explanation. The V and J genes are TRBV24-1 and TRBJ2-1; TRBD1 matches 7 bases. CDR3 length equals 16 residues. Germline CDR1 is KGHDR and CDR2 is SFDVKD. V lost 5 bases, J lost 9 bases, and 15 bases stayed unmatched. CDR3 sequence: CATSGYSTGTLGEQFI. Here the CDR3 DNA reads TGTGCCACCAGTGGCTATTCGACAGGGACCCTCGGTGAGCAGTTCATC.

A note on this clonotype: A read error is possible here, since a much larger clone lies one base away. This chain uses TRBV20-1 with TRBJ2-1; 9 bases are shared with TRBD2. V dropped 5 bases and J dropped 8; count of bases not matched to a gene: 13. Per the germline V gene, CDR1 is DFQATT and CDR2 is SNEGSKA (reference sequence). This CDR3 comprises 15 residues. The CDR3 coding sequence is TGCAGTGCTCCCCACGCGGGAGGGTTCACCTATGAGCAGTTCTTC. Protein sequence: CSAPHAGGFTYEQFF.

This clonotype has ten or more counts. This rearrangement joins TRBV12-3 or TRBV12-4 to TRBJ2-7; D remains ambiguous. Trimming cost V 6 bases and J 2 bases, with 11 bases left between them. The CDR3 runs to 13 residues. CDR3 loop: CASRPAIAYEQYF. The CDR3, as DNA: TGTGCCAGCAGGCCGGCGATTGCCTACGAGCAGTACTTC.